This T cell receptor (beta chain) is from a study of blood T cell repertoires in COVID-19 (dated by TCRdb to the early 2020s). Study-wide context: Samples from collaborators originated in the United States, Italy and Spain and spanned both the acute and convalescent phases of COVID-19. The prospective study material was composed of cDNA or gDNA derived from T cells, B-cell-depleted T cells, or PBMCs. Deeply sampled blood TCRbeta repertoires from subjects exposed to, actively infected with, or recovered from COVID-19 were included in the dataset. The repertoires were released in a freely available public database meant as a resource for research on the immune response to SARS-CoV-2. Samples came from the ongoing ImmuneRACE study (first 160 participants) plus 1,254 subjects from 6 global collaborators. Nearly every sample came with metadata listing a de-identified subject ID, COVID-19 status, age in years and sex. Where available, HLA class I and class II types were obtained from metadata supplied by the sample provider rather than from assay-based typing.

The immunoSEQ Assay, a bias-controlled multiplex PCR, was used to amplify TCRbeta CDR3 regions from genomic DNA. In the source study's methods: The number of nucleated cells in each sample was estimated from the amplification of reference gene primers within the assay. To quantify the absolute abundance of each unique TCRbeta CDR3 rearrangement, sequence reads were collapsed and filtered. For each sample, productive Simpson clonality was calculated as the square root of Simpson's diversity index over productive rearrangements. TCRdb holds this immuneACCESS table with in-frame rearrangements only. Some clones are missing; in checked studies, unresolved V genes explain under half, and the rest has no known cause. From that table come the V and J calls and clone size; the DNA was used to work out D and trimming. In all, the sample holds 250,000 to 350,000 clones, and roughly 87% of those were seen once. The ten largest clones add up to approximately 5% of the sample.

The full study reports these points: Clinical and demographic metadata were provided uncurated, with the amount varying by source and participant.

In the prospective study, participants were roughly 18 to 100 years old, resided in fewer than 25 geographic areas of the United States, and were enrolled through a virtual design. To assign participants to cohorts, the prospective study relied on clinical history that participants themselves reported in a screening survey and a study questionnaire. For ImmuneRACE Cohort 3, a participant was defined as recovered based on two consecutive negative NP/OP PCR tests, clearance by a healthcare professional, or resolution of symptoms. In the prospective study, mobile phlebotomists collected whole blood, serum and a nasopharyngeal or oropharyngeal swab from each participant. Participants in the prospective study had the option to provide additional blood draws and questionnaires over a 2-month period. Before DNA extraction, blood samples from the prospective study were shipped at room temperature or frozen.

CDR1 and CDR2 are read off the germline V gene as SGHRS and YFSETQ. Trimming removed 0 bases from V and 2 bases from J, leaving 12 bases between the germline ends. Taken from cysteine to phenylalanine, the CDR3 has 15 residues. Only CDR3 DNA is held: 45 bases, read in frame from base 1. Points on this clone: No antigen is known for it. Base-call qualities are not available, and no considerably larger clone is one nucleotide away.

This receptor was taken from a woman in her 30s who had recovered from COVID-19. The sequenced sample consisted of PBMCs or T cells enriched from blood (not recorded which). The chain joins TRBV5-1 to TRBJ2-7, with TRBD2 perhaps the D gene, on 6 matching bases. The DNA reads TGCGCCAGCAGCTTGGCCGGGGGAGGTACCTACGAGCAGTACTTC. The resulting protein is CASSLAGGGTYEQYF.